A single sample gave rise to the 15 T cell receptor beta chains below, sequenced in a study of T-cell memory formation after mild COVID-19. TCRdb re-called the 5' RACE reads with MiXCR, one entry per CDR3 protein. The top ten hold 23% of the sample, which has fewer than 300,000 distinct CDR3 sequences, 18% seen once. The sequencing input was PBMCs or a T cell subset sorted from them (not recorded which). The source is a man younger than 30 who had mild COVID-19 (a few samples of this study predate the infection). Cell type and time point are not known.

This rearrangement joins TRBV29-1 to TRBJ2-5; 7 bases line up with TRBD2. The CDR3 loop spans 14 amino acids. J gave up 5 bases and V 1 base, and 7 bases lay outside the gene matches. CDR1 and CDR2 from the germline V gene are SQVTM and ANQGSEA. The CDR3 reads CSVEVAGGLETQYF. The CDR3 coding sequence is TGCAGCGTTGAAGTAGCGGGCGGATTGGAGACCCAGTACTTC.

The J gene is TRBJ2-1, the V gene TRBV7-9; possibly TRBD2 for D (5 bases). V shed 0 bases and J shed 9 bases, with 9 bases lying between them. The CDR3 covers 13 residues. CDR1 and CDR2 from the germline V gene are SEHNR and FQNEAQ (reference sequence). The CDR3 is CASSLARESEQFF. The CDR3 region has the DNA TGTGCCAGCAGCTTAGCCCGGGAAAGTGAGCAGTTCTTC.

A few counts support this clonotype. This chain connects TRBV19 to TRBJ1-5; TRBD1 matches 7 bases. The germline CDR1 and CDR2 sequences are LNHDA and SQIVND (reference sequence). Trimming took 6 bases from V and 5 from J; bases not matched to a gene: 7. This CDR3 comprises 14 residues. CDR3 sequence: CASRLQGTDQPQHF. CDR3 in DNA: TGTGCCAGTAGGCTACAGGGGACAGATCAGCCCCAGCATTTT.

This chain joins TRBV28 and TRBJ2-5; the D gene could be TRBD1 or TRBD2 (5 bases each). The V and J ends lost 8 bases and 4 bases respectively, with 8 bases between them. Germline CDR1 MDHEN, CDR2 SYDVKM. The CDR3 totals 11 residues. The CDR3 is CASVGTETQYF. The CDR3 DNA sequence: TGTGCCAGCGTAGGGACAGAGACCCAGTACTTC. Full variable domain (rest looked up from reference TRBV28 and TRBJ2-5): DVKVTQSSRYLVKRTGEKVFLECVQDMDHENMFWYRQDPGLGLRLIYFSYDVKMKEKGDIPEGYSVSREKKERFSLILESASTNQTSMYLCASVGTETQYFGPGTRLLVL.

The rearrangement links TRBV7-3 to TRBJ2-1; possible D gene TRBD1, 6 bases. This CDR3 is 15 amino acids long. Trimming cost V 2 bases and J 7 bases, with 15 bases left between them. Germline V lookup: CDR1 SGHTA, CDR2 FQGTGA. CDR3 nucleotides: TGTGCCAGCAGCTTACAGGGGAACGGTAATAATGAGCAGTTCTTC. This codes for CASSLQGNGNNEQFF.

The chain couples TRBV18 to TRBJ1-5, with 8 bases aligning to TRBD1. Trimming took 4 bases from V and 5 from J; bases not matched to a gene: 7. Germline lookup yields CDR1 KGHSH and CDR2 LQKENI. The CDR3 runs to 15 residues. CDR3 DNA sequence: TGTGCCAGCTCACTACCCGGGACAGGAGATCAGCCCCAGCATTTT. Encoded protein: CASSLPGTGDQPQHF.

V and J are TRBV10-3 and TRBJ2-1; D gene uncertain. The ends were cut back, 4 bases at V and 0 bases at J, with 16 bases in the middle. CDR3 size: 17 residues. Germline V lookup: CDR1 ENHRY, CDR2 SYGVKD. CDR3 DNA: TGTGCCATCAGTGGTGGGGAAAGCGCGAGCTCCTACAATGAGCAGTTCTTC. This sequence encodes CAISGGESASSYNEQFF.

This clonotype was seen only a few times. The CDR3 loop is CAISEPFRQSNYGYTF. CDR3 nucleotide sequence: TGTGCCATCAGTGAGCCGTTCAGGCAGTCTAACTATGGCTACACCTTC. The rearrangement links TRBV10-3 to TRBJ1-2; no clear D gene. Trimming removed 2 bases from V and 0 bases from J, with 13 bases in between. Germline loops: CDR1 ENHRY, CDR2 SYGVKD. The CDR3 extends over 16 amino acids.

The rearrangement links TRBV12-3 or TRBV12-4 to TRBJ2-3, with 9 bases aligning to TRBD2. The V gene end was trimmed by 8 bases and the J gene end by 2 bases; junction bases not matched to a gene: 5. The CDR3 runs 14 residues. The CDR3 is CASGAGGTTDTQYF. CDR3 nucleotide sequence: TGTGCCAGCGGCGCGGGGGGGACCACAGATACGCAGTATTTT.

This clonotype was picked up a small number of times. The V and J genes are TRBV11-2 and TRBJ1-2; D is uncertain. The CDR3 runs to 13 residues. Germline V gives CDR1 SGHAT, CDR2 FQNNGV. The ends were cut back, 4 bases at V and 3 bases at J, with 9 bases in the middle. This chain's CDR3 is CASSSLRYYGYTF. The CDR3 DNA sequence: TGTGCCAGCAGCTCCCTTAGGTACTATGGCTACACCTTC.

The chain carries TRBV20-1 and TRBJ2-5; D perhaps matches TRBD1 (6 bases). The germline V gene has CDR1 DFQATT and CDR2 SNEGSKA (reference sequence). Trimming took off 5 bases at V and 5 bases at J, with 21 bases between the two ends. The CDR3 covers 15 residues. Written as DNA, the CDR3 is TGCAGTGCTGGAAAAACCACAGGGTTGGGGGAGACCCAGTACTTC. The encoded protein is CSAGKTTGLGETQYF.

This chain joins TRBV24-1 and TRBJ2-7; 9 bases fit TRBD1. Trimming cost V 4 bases and J 6 bases; bases outside gene matches: 9. Germline values: CDR1 KGHDR, CDR2 SFDVKD. The CDR3 has 15 amino acids. CDR3 sequence reads: CATSDTYRGLGEQYV. CDR3 coding DNA: TGTGCCACCAGTGACACATACAGGGGGCTGGGCGAGCAGTACGTC.

V gene TRBV9 combines with J gene TRBJ1-3; D call uncertain. The V end lost 0 bases, the J end lost 4 bases, and 8 bases lay between the germline ends. The CDR3 totals 14 residues. Germline V gene sequence: CDR1 SGDLS, CDR2 YYNGEE. The CDR3 loop is CASSVGWKGNTIYF. DNA for the CDR3: TGTGCCAGCAGCGTAGGGTGGAAGGGAAACACCATATATTTT.

This clonotype appeared a few times. This chain joins TRBV20-1 and TRBJ1-2; 8 bases agree with TRBD1. Germline V gene lookup returns CDR1 DFQATT and CDR2 SNEGSKA (reference sequence). V lost 3 bases and J lost 2; bases outside the gene matches: 2. The CDR3 runs 13 residues. CDR3 sequence: CSARGQVNYGYTF. The CDR3 DNA follows: TGCAGTGCTAGGGGACAGGTGAACTATGGCTACACCTTC.

This chain joins TRBV18 and TRBJ2-7; D might be TRBD1 or TRBD2, each matching 5 bases. The CDR3 spans 13 residues. Deletions cut 3 bases from V and 5 bases from J, with 11 bases between. Germline CDR1 is KGHSH and CDR2 is LQKENI. The CDR3 region is CASSPNRGHEQYF. The DNA for the CDR3 is TGTGCCAGCTCACCTAATCGGGGCCACGAGCAGTACTTC.